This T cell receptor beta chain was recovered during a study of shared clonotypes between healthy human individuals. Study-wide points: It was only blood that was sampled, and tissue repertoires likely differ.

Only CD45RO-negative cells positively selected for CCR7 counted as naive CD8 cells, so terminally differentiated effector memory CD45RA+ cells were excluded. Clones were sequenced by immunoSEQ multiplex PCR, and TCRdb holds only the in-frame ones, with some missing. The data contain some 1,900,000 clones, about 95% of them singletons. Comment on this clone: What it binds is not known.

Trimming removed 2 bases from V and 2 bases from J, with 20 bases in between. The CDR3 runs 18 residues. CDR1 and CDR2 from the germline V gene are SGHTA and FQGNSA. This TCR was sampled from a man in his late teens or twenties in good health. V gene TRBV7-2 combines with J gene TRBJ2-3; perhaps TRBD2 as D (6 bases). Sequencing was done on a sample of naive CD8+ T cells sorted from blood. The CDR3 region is CASSLIALSGLITDTQYF. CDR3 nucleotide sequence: TGTGCCAGCAGCTTAATCGCCCTTAGCGGCCTAATCACAGATACGCAGTATTTT.